This TCR beta chain is from a study of cytomegalovirus exposure and HLA in healthy donors. The study, taken as a whole, reports: Specificity for CMV antigens was confirmed in vitro for a few of the CMV-associated chains.

On this clone itself: Its specificity is unknown. Different DNA sequences within this sample yield the same CDR3.

TCRdb's table, derived via immunoSEQ multiplex PCR, lists solely in-frame clones and lacks some. The sample lists approximately 240,000 clones, about 90% seen once, with more than 0.85% in the top ten. The junction had 4 bases not matched to a gene; V was cut back by 4 bases and J by 3 bases. CDR1 is MNHEY and CDR2 is SMNVEV in the germline V gene (reference sequence). The CDR3 is made up of 14 amino acids. The clonotype comes from a woman aged 18-30 years in good health and CMV-seronegative. Sequencing was done on a sample of PBMCs. The genes are TRBV27 and TRBJ2-7, with 9 positions matching TRBD1. This CDR3 is CASSSGTGNYEQYF. The CDR3 DNA reads TGTGCCAGCAGTTCCGGGACAGGGAACTACGAGCAGTACTTC.